This T cell receptor (beta chain) was identified in a study of T cell repertoires in cytomegalovirus infection. Overall study: From public TCR beta signatures came an indication of both CMV infection and matching HLA type.

The study, taken as a whole, reports: CMV-specific TCR beta clonotypes restricted by HLA-C were the ones dominating the ex vivo response.

In this sample, this clonotype turned up many times. As yet, its antigen is unknown. Germline CDR1 is SEHNR and CDR2 is FQNEAQ (reference sequence). The CDR3 has 16 residues. Trimming took off 8 bases at V and 0 bases at J, with 17 bases between the two ends. TCRdb ran MiXCR on the reads and lists one entry per CDR3 protein. In the table there are under 350,000 distinct CDR3 sequences, 9.6% of which are singletons. This clonotype was sampled from a human donor in good health (CMV status not recorded). Some clones in this sample may be carry-over from other donors' samples. Sequencing was carried out using PBMCs. This chain uses TRBV7-9 with TRBJ2-1; D gene ambiguous. CDR3 region: CASLPPWASSYNEQFF. CDR3 bases: TGTGCCAGCCTCCCTCCATGGGCCAGCTCCTACAATGAGCAGTTCTTC. The full variable domain, its missing parts supplied by reference TRBV7-9 and TRBJ2-1, is DTGVSQNPRHKITKRGQNVTFRCDPISEHNRLYWYRQTLGQGPEFLTYFQNEAQLEKSRLLSDRFSAERPKGSFSTLEIQRTEQGDSAMYLCASLPPWASSYNEQFFGPGTRLTVL.